Sequencing of this T cell receptor (beta chain) was carried out in a study of blood T cell repertoires in COVID-19. Study-level information: Sample material is recorded as cDNA or gDNA derived from T cells, B-cell-depleted T cells, or PBMCs.

From germline, CDR1 is MNHNY and CDR2 SVGAGI (reference sequence). The V and J ends lost 2 bases and 3 bases respectively, with 16 bases between them. This CDR3 is 16 amino acids long. In the original workflow: Nucleated cell number was recorded as an estimate derived from reference gene primer amplification. Profiling relied on immunoSEQ multiplex PCR, and the TCRdb table lists in-frame clones only, not all of them. The D gene and trimming were derived from the DNA, and the V and J assignments and clone size from that table. The sample includes about 76,000 clones, roughly four fifths of them seen just once. This clone has more than one count but fewer than ten.

The sample was peripheral blood. V is TRBV6-6 and J is TRBJ1-2, with D possibly being TRBD1 (5 bases). This receptor was taken from a man aged 65 to 85 with acute or convalescent COVID-19. The CDR3 sequence is CASSYGATPGDYGYTF. The CDR3 bases are TGTGCCAGCAGTTACGGGGCGACTCCGGGGGACTATGGCTACACCTTC.